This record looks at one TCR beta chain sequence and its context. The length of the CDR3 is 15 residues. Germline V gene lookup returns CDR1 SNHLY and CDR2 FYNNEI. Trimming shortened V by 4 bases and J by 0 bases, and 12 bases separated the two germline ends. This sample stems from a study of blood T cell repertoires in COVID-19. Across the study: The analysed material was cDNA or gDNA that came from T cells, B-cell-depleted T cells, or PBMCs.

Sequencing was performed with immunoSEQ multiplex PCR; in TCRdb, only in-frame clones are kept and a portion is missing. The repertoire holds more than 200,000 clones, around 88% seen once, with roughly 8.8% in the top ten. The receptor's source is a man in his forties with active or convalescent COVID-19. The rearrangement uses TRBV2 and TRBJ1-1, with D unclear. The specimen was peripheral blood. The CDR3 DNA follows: TGTGCCAGCAGTGGTCCCACAGAGTTGAACACTGAAGCTTTCTTT. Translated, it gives CASSGPTELNTEAFF.